The clone carrying this T cell receptor (beta chain) was observed a few times. This entry belongs to a study of T-cell reconstitution after alpha-beta-depleted transplantation in children. Unique molecular identifiers were incorporated when the TCRbeta library was constructed. TCRdb reprocessed the PCR reads with MiXCR, giving one entry per CDR3 protein. Of a few hundred thousand distinct CDR3 sequences listed, roughly an eighth were seen once; the top ten hold roughly 5.4%. The starting material was PBMCs from the stem cell graft donor, obtained from the stem cell graft. This sequence originates from a human donor who donated a stem cell graft to a child with combined immunodeficiency.

CDR3 DNA: TGCGCCAGCAGCCAAGATCTCGCAGTCACCGGGGAGCTGTTTTTT. Translation: CASSQDLAVTGELFF. The V call is TRBV4-3, the J call TRBJ2-2; D unresolved. CDR3 size: 15 residues. Germline V gives CDR1 LGHNA, CDR2 YSLEER. The germline V and J ends were trimmed by 0 bases and 4 bases, with 9 bases remaining between them.